This TCR beta chain was recovered during a study of blood T cell repertoires in COVID-19. At the level of the study: Acute-phase and convalescent COVID-19 samples originated in the United States, Italy and Spain. The analysed material was cDNA or gDNA that came from T cells, B-cell-depleted T cells, or PBMCs.

This CDR3 spans 18 amino acids. Per germline, CDR1 MNHNS and CDR2 SASEGT. The J segment lost 7 bases and the V segment lost 4 bases, leaving 15 bases of the junction unmatched. Original processing notes: Scientists estimated how many nucleated cells there were by amplifying reference gene primers. Profiled with immunoSEQ multiplex PCR; TCRdb holds only in-frame clones, not every one. V and J calls plus clone size are reproduced from that table; the DNA served to infer D and trimming. The table lists fewer than 700,000 clones, approximately 88% of them singletons. J is TRBJ1-6 and V is TRBV6-1, with TRBD1 identical over 8 bases. Sample: peripheral blood. This sequence originates from a woman aged 50 to 65 with COVID-19, enrolled during active disease. The chain's CDR3 is CASSVDPPGQGPNSPLHF. CDR3 DNA sequence: TGTGCCAGCAGTGTCGATCCCCCCGGACAGGGCCCCAATTCACCCCTCCACTTT.